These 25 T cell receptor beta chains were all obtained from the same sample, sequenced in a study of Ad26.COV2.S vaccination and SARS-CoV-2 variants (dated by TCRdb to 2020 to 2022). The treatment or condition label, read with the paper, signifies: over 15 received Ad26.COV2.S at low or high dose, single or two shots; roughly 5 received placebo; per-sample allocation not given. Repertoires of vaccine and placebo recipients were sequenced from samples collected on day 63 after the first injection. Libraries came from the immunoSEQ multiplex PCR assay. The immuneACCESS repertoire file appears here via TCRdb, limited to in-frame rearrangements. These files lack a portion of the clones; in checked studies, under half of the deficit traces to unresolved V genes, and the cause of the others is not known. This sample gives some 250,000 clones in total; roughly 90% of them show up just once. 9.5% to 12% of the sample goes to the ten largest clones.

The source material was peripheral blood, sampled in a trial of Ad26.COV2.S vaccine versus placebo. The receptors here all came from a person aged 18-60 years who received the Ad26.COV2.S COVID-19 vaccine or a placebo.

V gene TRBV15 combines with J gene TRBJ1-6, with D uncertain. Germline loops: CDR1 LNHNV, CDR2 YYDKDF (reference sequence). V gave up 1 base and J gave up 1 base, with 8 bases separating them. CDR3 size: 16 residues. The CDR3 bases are TGTGCCACCAGCAGAGCGAGGGTGTCCTATAATTCACCCCTCCACTTT. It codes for CATSRARVSYNSPLHF. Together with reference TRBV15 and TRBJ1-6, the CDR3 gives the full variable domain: DAMVIQNPRYQVTQFGKPVTLSCSQTLNHNVMYWYQQKSSQAPKLLFHYYDKDFNNEADTPDNFQSRRPNTSFCFLDIRSPGLGDTAMYLCATSRARVSYNSPLHFGNGTRLTVT.

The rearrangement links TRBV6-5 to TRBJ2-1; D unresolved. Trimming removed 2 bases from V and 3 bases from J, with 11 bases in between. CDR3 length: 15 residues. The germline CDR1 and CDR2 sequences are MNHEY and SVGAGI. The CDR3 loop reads CASSYVPINYNEQFF. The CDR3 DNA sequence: TGTGCCAGCAGTTACGTCCCTATTAACTACAATGAGCAGTTCTTC.

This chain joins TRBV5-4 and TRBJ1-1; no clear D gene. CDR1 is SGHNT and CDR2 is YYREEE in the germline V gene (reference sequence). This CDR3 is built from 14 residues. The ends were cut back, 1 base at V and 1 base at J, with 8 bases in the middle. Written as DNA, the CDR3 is TGTGCCAGCAGCTTGTCGGCAGGGAACACTGAAGCTTTCTTT. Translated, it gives CASSLSAGNTEAFF.

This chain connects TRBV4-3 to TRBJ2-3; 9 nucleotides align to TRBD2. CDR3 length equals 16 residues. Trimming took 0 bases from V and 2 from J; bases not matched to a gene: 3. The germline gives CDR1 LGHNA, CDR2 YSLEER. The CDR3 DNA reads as TGCGCCAGCAGCCAAGAGCGCGGGGGGGCCACAGATACGCAGTATTTT. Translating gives CASSQERGGATDTQYF.

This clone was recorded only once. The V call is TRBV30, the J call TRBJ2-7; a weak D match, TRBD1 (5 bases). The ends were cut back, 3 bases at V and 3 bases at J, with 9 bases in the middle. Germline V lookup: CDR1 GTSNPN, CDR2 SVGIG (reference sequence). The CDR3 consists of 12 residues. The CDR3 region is CAWRDNNYEQYF. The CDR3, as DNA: TGTGCCTGGAGGGACAACAACTACGAGCAGTACTTC.

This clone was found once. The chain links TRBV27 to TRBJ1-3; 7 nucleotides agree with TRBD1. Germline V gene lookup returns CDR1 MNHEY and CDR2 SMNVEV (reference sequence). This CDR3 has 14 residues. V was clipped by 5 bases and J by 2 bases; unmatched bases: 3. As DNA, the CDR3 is TGTGCCAGCAGTATAACAGGGGCTGGAAACACCATATATTTT. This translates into CASSITGAGNTIYF.

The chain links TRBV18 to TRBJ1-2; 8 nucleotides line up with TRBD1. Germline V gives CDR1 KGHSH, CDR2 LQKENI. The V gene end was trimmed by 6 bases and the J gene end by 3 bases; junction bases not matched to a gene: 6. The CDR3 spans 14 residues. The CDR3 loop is CASSPDRGDYGYTF. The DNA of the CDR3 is TGTGCCAGCTCGCCTGACAGGGGCGACTATGGCTACACCTTC. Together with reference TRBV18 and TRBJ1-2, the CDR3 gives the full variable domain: NAGVMQNPRHLVRRRGQEARLRCSPMKGHSHVYWYRQLPEEGLKFMVYLQKENIIDESGMPKERFSAEFPKEGPSILRIQQVVRGDSAAYFCASSPDRGDYGYTFGSGTRLTVV.

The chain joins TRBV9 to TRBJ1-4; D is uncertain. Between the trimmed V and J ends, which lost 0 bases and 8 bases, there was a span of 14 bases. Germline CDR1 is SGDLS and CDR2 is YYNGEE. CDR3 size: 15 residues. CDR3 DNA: TGTGCCAGCAGCGTAGGCTCGGGAGAGAAGGAAAAACTGTTTTTT. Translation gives CASSVGSGEKEKLFF.

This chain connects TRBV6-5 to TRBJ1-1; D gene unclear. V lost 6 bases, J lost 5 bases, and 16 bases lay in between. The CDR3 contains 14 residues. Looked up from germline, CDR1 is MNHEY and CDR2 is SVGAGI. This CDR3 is CASSRHLPGTEAFF. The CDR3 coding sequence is TGTGCCAGCAGCCGACATCTACCTGGGACTGAAGCTTTCTTT.

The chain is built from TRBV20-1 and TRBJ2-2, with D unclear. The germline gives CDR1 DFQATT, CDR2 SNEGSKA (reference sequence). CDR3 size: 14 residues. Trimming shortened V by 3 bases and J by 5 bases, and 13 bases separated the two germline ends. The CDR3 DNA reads TGCAGTGCTAGTCACGGAGTATTGACCGGGGAGCTGTTTTTT. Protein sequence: CSASHGVLTGELFF.

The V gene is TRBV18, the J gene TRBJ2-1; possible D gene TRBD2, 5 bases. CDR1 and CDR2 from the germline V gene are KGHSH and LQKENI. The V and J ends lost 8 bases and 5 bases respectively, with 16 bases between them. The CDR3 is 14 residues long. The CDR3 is CASPVRGFNNEQFF. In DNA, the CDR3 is TGTGCCAGCCCCGTTCGCGGGTTTAACAATGAGCAGTTCTTC.

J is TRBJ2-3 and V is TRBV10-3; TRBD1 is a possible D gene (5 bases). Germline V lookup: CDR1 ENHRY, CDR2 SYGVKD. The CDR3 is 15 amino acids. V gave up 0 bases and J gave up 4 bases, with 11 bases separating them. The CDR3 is CAISESGREADTQYF. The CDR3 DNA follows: TGTGCCATCAGTGAGTCGGGCAGGGAAGCAGATACGCAGTATTTT.

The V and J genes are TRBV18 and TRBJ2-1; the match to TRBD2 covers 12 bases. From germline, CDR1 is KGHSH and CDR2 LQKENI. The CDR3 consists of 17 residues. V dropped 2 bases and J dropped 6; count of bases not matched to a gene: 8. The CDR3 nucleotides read TGTGCCAGCTCACCAGTGGCCCCGGGACTAGCGGGCAATGAGCAGTTCTTC. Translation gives CASSPVAPGLAGNEQFF.

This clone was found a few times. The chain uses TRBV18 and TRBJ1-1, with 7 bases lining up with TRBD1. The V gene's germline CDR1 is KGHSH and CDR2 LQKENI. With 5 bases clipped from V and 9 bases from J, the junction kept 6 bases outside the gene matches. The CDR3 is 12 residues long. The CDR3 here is CASSSDRKQAFF. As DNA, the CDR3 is TGTGCCAGCTCATCGGACAGGAAGCAAGCTTTCTTT.

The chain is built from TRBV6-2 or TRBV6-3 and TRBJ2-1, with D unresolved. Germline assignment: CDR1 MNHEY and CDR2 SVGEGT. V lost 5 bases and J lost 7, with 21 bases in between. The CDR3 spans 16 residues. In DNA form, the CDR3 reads TGTGCCAGCAGTACCGTTAGGGCGGACCTATTAAATGAGCAGTTCTTC. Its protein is CASSTVRADLLNEQFF.

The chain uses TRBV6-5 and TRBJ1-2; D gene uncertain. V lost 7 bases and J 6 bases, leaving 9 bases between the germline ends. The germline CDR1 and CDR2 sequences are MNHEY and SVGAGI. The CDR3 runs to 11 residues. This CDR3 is CASNRVHGYTF. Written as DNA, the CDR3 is TGTGCCAGCAACCGGGTCCATGGCTACACCTTC.

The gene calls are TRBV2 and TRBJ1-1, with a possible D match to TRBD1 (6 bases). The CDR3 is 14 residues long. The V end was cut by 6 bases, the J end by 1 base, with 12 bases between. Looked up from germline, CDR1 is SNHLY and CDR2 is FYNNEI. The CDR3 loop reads CASRTPGQNTEAFF. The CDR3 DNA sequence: TGTGCCAGCAGAACGCCGGGACAGAACACTGAAGCTTTCTTT.

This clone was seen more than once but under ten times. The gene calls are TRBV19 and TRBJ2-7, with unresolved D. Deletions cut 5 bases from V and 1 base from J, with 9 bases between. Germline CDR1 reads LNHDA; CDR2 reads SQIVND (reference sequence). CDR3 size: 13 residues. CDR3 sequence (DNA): TGTGCCAGTAGTCCCCCCTGGTCCTACGAGCAGTACTTC. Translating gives CASSPPWSYEQYF.

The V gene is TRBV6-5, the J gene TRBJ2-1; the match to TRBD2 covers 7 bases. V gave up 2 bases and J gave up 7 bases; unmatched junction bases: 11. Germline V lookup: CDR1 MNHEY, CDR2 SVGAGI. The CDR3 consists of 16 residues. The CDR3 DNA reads TGTGCCAGCAGTTACACCTTCACCGGGGGAGGGAATGAGCAGTTCTTC. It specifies CASSYTFTGGGNEQFF.

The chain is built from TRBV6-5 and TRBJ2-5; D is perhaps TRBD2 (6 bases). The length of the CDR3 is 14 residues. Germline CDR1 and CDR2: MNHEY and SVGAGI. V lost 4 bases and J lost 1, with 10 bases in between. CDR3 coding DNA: TGTGCCAGCAGTTCCCGGGGGACCCAAGAGACCCAGTACTTC. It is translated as CASSSRGTQETQYF.

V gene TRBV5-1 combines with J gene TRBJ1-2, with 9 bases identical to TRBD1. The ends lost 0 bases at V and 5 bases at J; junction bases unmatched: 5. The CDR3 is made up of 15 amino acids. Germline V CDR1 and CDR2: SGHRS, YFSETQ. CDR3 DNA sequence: TGCGCCAGCAGCTTGGAACAGGGGGCGTTTTATGGCTACACCTTC. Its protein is CASSLEQGAFYGYTF.

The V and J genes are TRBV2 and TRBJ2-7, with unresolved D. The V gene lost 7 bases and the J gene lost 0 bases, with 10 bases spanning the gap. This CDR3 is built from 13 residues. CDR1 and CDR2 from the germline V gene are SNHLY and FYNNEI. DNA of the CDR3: TGTGCCAGCAACCTGGGTTTCTCCTACGAGCAGTACTTC. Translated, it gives CASNLGFSYEQYF.

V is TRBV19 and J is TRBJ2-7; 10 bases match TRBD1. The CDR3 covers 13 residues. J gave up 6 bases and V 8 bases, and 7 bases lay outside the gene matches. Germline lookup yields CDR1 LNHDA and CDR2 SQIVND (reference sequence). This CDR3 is CASSRDRGSEQYF. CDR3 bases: TGTGCCAGTTCTCGGGACAGGGGATCCGAGCAGTACTTC.

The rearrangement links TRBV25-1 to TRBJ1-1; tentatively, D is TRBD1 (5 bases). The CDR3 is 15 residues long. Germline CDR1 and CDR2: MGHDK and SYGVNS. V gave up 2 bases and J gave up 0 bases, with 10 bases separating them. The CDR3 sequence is CASSEGGTVNTEAFF. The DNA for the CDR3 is TGTGCCAGCAGTGAAGGGGGGACTGTGAACACTGAAGCTTTCTTT.

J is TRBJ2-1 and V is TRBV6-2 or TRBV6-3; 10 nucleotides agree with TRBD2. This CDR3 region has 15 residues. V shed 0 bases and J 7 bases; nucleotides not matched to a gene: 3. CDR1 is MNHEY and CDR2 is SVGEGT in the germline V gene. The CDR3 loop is CASSYSETSGNEQFF. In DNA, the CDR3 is TGTGCCAGCAGTTACTCGGAGACTAGCGGGAATGAGCAGTTCTTC.